This T cell receptor (beta chain) was found in a study of blood T cell repertoires in COVID-19. How the authors handled the data: The assay estimated nucleated cells by amplifying reference gene primers. Sequenced by immunoSEQ multiplex PCR; TCRdb stores in-frame clones only, minus some. That table furnishes V, J and clone size, whereas the DNA furnished D and trimming. Seen here are 90,000 to 150,000 clones, 65% to 90% observed once, and the top ten hold about a tenth. J was trimmed by 8 bases and V by 0 bases; bases with no gene match: 4. CDR1 and CDR2 (germline): LGHDT, YNNKEL (reference sequence). The CDR3 has 14 amino acids.

The receptor's source is a man aged 80 or over with acute or convalescent COVID-19. Sequencing was performed on peripheral blood. V gene TRBV3-1 (or the pseudogene TRBV3-2) combines with J gene TRBJ1-2; 9 bases line up with TRBD1. DNA for the CDR3: TGTGCCAGCAGCCAAGATGGGACAGGGAAGGGCTACACCTTC. This sequence encodes CASSQDGTGKGYTF.